One sample yielded the 24 T cell receptor beta chains listed below, sequenced in a study of spatial heterogeneity in lung cancer. One entry per CDR3 protein results from TCRdb running MiXCR on the 5' RACE reads. The sample includes about 70,000 distinct CDR3 sequences, roughly 8.9% of them seen just once. Time point here: blood at routine non-recurrence follow-up after resection. The source was PBMCs, collected at follow-up. The receptors here all came from a female donor with early-stage non-small cell lung cancer.

The chain links TRBV20-1 to TRBJ1-1; a possible D gene is TRBD1 (5 bases). The CDR3 sequence is 13 residues long. Trimming left V 1 base short and J 0 bases short, with 6 bases between. Germline V gene lookup returns CDR1 DFQATT and CDR2 SNEGSKA (reference sequence). The CDR3 loop reads CSARGDLNTEAFF. CDR3 nucleotide sequence: TGCAGTGCTAGAGGGGACCTGAACACTGAAGCTTTCTTT.

Ten or more counts support this clonotype. The chain joins TRBV12-3 or TRBV12-4 to TRBJ2-5; D ambiguous. V was trimmed by 3 bases and J by 4 bases, leaving 9 bases between them. There are 13 residues in the CDR3. CDR3 in DNA: TGTGCCAGCAGTTTCCTGTTGGTAGAGACCCAGTACTTC. The encoded protein is CASSFLLVETQYF.

With regard to this clonotype: Being one base from a much bigger clone, this may be a read error. The rearrangement uses TRBV25-1 and TRBJ1-5; 7 bases match TRBD1. The CDR3 consists of 14 residues. Per germline, CDR1 MGHDK and CDR2 SYGVNS. The CDR3 reads CASSVWDSIQPQHF. Here the CDR3 DNA reads TGTGCCAGCAGTGTGTGGGACAGCATTCAGCCCCAGCATTTT. Together with reference TRBV25-1 and TRBJ1-5, the CDR3 gives the full variable domain: EADIYQTPRYLVIGTGKKITLECSQTMGHDKMYWYQQDPGMELHLIHYSYGVNSTEKGDLSSESTVSRIRTEHFPLTLESARPSHTSQYLCASSVWDSIQPQHFGDGTRLSIL.

This clonotype came up many times. The chain employs TRBV29-1 and TRBJ2-1, with 13 bases identical to TRBD2. In germline, CDR1 is SQVTM, CDR2 ANQGSEA. CDR3 length: 17 amino acids. After removal of 8 bases from V and 3 bases from J, the junction contained 13 bases not matched to a gene. This CDR3 is CSTWTSGRKYSYNEQFF. CDR3 in DNA: TGCAGCACCTGGACTAGCGGGAGAAAATATAGCTACAATGAGCAGTTCTTC.

This clonotype showed up many times. The chain couples TRBV12-3 or TRBV12-4 to TRBJ2-7, with 13 positions matching TRBD2. J was trimmed by 6 bases and V by 3 bases; bases with no gene match: 8. This CDR3 is built from 16 residues. The CDR3 DNA reads as TGTGCCAGCAGTTTTGGGACTAGCGGGGCCATGCGCGAGCAGTACTTC. This codes for CASSFGTSGAMREQYF.

This clonotype occurred many times. The chain employs TRBV7-9 and TRBJ2-7; TRBD1 or TRBD2 may be the D gene (6 bases each). The CDR3 length is 18 residues. Trimming removed 5 bases from V and 0 bases from J, with 23 bases in between. The germline gives CDR1 SEHNR, CDR2 FQNEAQ (reference sequence). The CDR3 is CASSPGDIRIGSSYEQYF. CDR3 nucleotides: TGTGCCAGCAGCCCGGGGGACATTCGGATCGGGAGCTCCTACGAGCAGTACTTC. Using reference TRBV7-9 and TRBJ2-7 for the parts outside the CDR3, the full variable domain is DTGVSQNPRHKITKRGQNVTFRCDPISEHNRLYWYRQTLGQGPEFLTYFQNEAQLEKSRLLSDRFSAERPKGSFSTLEIQRTEQGDSAMYLCASSPGDIRIGSSYEQYFGPGTRLTVT.

The table lists this clonotype with many counts. The J gene is TRBJ2-1, the V gene TRBV3-1, with TRBD1 matching over 9 bases. The J segment lost 12 bases and the V segment lost 4 bases, leaving 16 bases of the junction unmatched. The CDR3 extends over 16 amino acids. Per the germline V gene, CDR1 is LGHDT and CDR2 is YNNKEL (reference sequence). As DNA, the CDR3 is TGTGCCAGCAGCCCCCCGGGACGTGGGACAGGGTCTAGGCAGTTCTTC. As protein: CASSPPGRGTGSRQFF.

Many counts were recorded for this clonotype. V and J are TRBV4-1 and TRBJ2-1; 8 nucleotides align to TRBD2. This CDR3 has 17 residues. CDR1 and CDR2 from the germline V gene are MGHRA and YSYEKL. Unmatched junction bases numbered 9, after V lost 1 base and J lost 4 bases. In DNA, the CDR3 is TGCGCCAGCAGCCAAGTCCTCGCACAGCGGGGGTACAATGAGCAGTTCTTC. The encoded protein is CASSQVLAQRGYNEQFF.

This clonotype has a count of ten or more. The chain carries TRBV29-1 and TRBJ2-2; TRBD1 matches at 9 bases. The CDR3 loop spans 16 amino acids. The germline V gene has CDR1 SQVTM and CDR2 ANQGSEA. The J segment lost 0 bases and the V segment lost 3 bases, leaving 5 bases of the junction unmatched. The CDR3 bases are TGCAGCGTTGAGGGTCGGACAGGGGCGAACACCGGGGAGCTGTTTTTT. Its translation: CSVEGRTGANTGELFF.

The gene calls are TRBV7-9 and TRBJ2-2; 7 positions agree with TRBD1. Germline assignment: CDR1 SEHNR and CDR2 FQNEAQ (reference sequence). The CDR3 extends over 14 amino acids. V lost 3 bases and J lost 5; bases outside the gene matches: 3. In DNA, the CDR3 is TGTGCCAGCAGCTTCGGCAGGGGGACCGGGGAGCTGTTTTTT. Its protein product is CASSFGRGTGELFF.

This chain joins TRBV6-5 and TRBJ2-3; D gene uncertain. There are 15 residues in the CDR3. V lost 8 bases and J 2 bases, leaving 17 bases between the germline ends. Germline-derived CDR1 and CDR2 are MNHEY and SVGAGI. CDR3 sequence: CASSRVGMITDTQYF. The CDR3 bases are TGTGCCAGCTCCCGAGTGGGAATGATCACAGATACGCAGTATTTT.

V is TRBV27 and J is TRBJ2-1, with D possibly matching TRBD1 (5 bases). Germline V gene data show CDR1 as MNHEY and CDR2 as SMNVEV (reference sequence). V lost 5 bases to trimming and J lost 3 bases, with 11 bases between them. The CDR3 length is 14 residues. CDR3 sequence (DNA): TGTGCCAGCAGTGCTTTTAGGGGCTACAATGAGCAGTTCTTC. Protein: CASSAFRGYNEQFF.

This clonotype was observed at least ten times. The chain couples TRBV10-2 to TRBJ2-2; 8 positions match TRBD2. The CDR3 length is 14 residues. Germline V lookup: CDR1 WSHSY, CDR2 SAAADI. The J segment lost 5 bases and the V segment lost 7 bases, leaving 6 bases of the junction unmatched. The chain's CDR3 is CASKIAGNTGELFF. The CDR3 DNA reads as TGCGCCAGCAAGATAGCGGGAAATACCGGGGAGCTGTTTTTT.

There are a few counts of this clonotype. This chain joins TRBV6-1 and TRBJ2-4, with D possibly being TRBD2 (7 bases). The CDR3 totals 19 residues. V gave up 5 bases and J gave up 0 bases, with 23 bases separating them. Germline CDR1 is MNHNS and CDR2 is SASEGT. In nucleotides, the CDR3 is TGTGCCAGCAGTTTTCTCCGGGCGGGAGAGGGGGTAGCCAAAAACATTCAGTACTTC. This sequence encodes CASSFLRAGEGVAKNIQYF.

In DNA form, the CDR3 reads TGTGCCAGCAAGACTAGCGCCACAGATACGCAGTATTTT. It codes for CASKTSATDTQYF. This chain uses TRBV6-5 with TRBJ2-3, with 8 nucleotides matching TRBD2. Germline V gene sequence: CDR1 MNHEY, CDR2 SVGAGI. Trimming at V came to 7 bases and at J to 2 bases, leaving 2 bases not matched to a gene. This CDR3 contains 13 residues.

This clonotype was detected ten times or more. This sequence joins TRBV5-5 and TRBJ2-2; D is unclear. There are 13 residues in the CDR3. V gave up 0 bases and J gave up 8 bases, with 8 bases separating them. Germline CDR1 SGHKS, CDR2 YYEKEE (reference sequence). The CDR3 here is CASSLESLGELFF. Written as DNA, the CDR3 is TGTGCCAGCAGCTTGGAAAGTTTAGGGGAGCTGTTTTTT.

Turning to this clonotype: The junction and the germline gene differ at one end; a read error may be behind it. The chain links TRBV7-7 to TRBJ2-1; D perhaps matches TRBD2 (5 bases). The CDR3 is 15 amino acids. CDR1 SSHAT and CDR2 FNYEAQ come from the germline V gene (reference sequence). The CDR3 here is CASSPDGGSYNEQFF. The DNA for the CDR3 is TGTGCTAGCAGCCCGGACGGAGGCTCCTACAATGAGCAGTTCTTC.

This clonotype came up many times. The chain couples TRBV19 to TRBJ2-2; a possible D gene is TRBD1 (5 bases). The CDR3 covers 13 residues. Germline V CDR1 and CDR2: LNHDA, SQIVND (reference sequence). V was clipped by 4 bases and J by 4 bases, with 7 bases between them. CDR3 sequence: CASSNTGTGELFF. The CDR3 coding sequence is TGTGCCAGTAGTAATACAGGCACCGGGGAGCTGTTTTTT.

The J gene is TRBJ2-7, the V gene TRBV6-6; a possible D gene is TRBD1 (6 bases). V dropped 2 bases and J dropped 0 bases, with 11 bases sitting between them. This CDR3 is 15 amino acids long. Germline V lookup: CDR1 MNHNY, CDR2 SVGAGI (reference sequence). The CDR3 bases are TGTGCCAGCAGTTACGTTCTGGACAGCTCCTACGAGCAGTACTTC. It specifies CASSYVLDSSYEQYF.

This clonotype has a count of ten or more. The chain uses TRBV6-1 and TRBJ2-3, with 7 bases that match TRBD2. Trimming cost V 4 bases and J 7 bases; bases outside gene matches: 17. The CDR3 covers 17 residues. From germline, CDR1 is MNHNS and CDR2 SASEGT. CDR3 loop: CASSAWFAGDGDYTQYF. In nucleotides, the CDR3 is TGTGCCAGCAGTGCGTGGTTTGCGGGAGACGGCGACTATACGCAGTATTTT.

This clonotype showed up many times. The chain links TRBV7-9 to TRBJ1-6; a possible D gene is TRBD1 (5 bases). CDR1 is SEHNR and CDR2 is FQNEAQ in the germline V gene (reference sequence). The V end lost 6 bases, the J end lost 10 bases, and 19 bases lay between the germline ends. This CDR3 contains 15 residues. The chain's CDR3 is CASRARQGSKSPLHF. Here the CDR3 DNA reads TGTGCCAGCAGAGCCCGGCAGGGCAGTAAATCACCCCTCCACTTT.

This clonotype was seen at least ten times. This chain links TRBV27 with TRBJ1-2, with D maybe TRBD1 (5 bases). Germline CDR1 reads MNHEY; CDR2 reads SMNVEV (reference sequence). The CDR3 length is 14 residues. Trimming removed 0 bases at V and 3 bases at J, with 8 bases between. CDR3 in DNA: TGTGCCAGCAGTTTATCTGGGGGATACTATGGCTACACCTTC. This gives the protein CASSLSGGYYGYTF.

The table lists this clonotype with many counts. V usage is TRBV18 and J usage is TRBJ2-5, with D perhaps matching TRBD2 (6 bases). The CDR3 loop spans 14 amino acids. Trimming pared 6 bases from V and 4 bases from J, leaving 15 bases between. Germline lookup yields CDR1 KGHSH and CDR2 LQKENI. CDR3 in DNA: TGTGCCAGCTCGCCTACTAGCAATATAGAGACCCAGTACTTC. The encoded protein is CASSPTSNIETQYF.

This clonotype was found many times. This sequence joins TRBV5-5 and TRBJ1-5; D is unclear. This CDR3 comprises 13 residues. V lost 0 bases to trimming and J lost 4 bases, with 5 bases between them. CDR1 is SGHKS and CDR2 is YYEKEE in the germline V gene (reference sequence). The CDR3 DNA follows: TGTGCCAGCAGCTTGGCGGTAAATCAGCCCCAGCATTTT. Translated: CASSLAVNQPQHF.